This TCR beta chain emerged from a study of technical replicates of blood from a few donors. This clone was recorded once. Germline CDR1 and CDR2: LNHDA and SQIVND (reference sequence). This CDR3 is built from 14 residues. The V end was cut by 5 bases, the J end by 1 base, with 11 bases between. TCRdb's table, derived via immunoSEQ multiplex PCR, lists solely in-frame clones and lacks some. The sample has around 72,000 clones; around 91% are singletons. The specimen was T cells isolated from PBMCs. V gene TRBV19 combines with J gene TRBJ1-1, with unresolved D. The receptor was isolated from a human donor in good health. Some clones in this sample may be carry-over from other donors' samples. This chain's CDR3 is CASSPQSSNTEAFF. CDR3 nucleotides: TGTGCCAGTAGTCCGCAGTCCTCGAACACTGAAGCTTTCTTT. The whole variable domain, remainder taken from reference TRBV19 and TRBJ1-1, is DGGITQSPKYLFRKEGQNVTLSCEQNLNHDAMYWYRQDPGQGLRLIYYSQIVNDFQKGDIAEGYSVSREKKESFPLTVTSAQKNPTAFYLCASSPQSSNTEAFFGQGTRLTVV.